These T cell receptor beta chains were read from a single sample in a study of T cells in localized non-small cell lung cancer. This table comes from immunoSEQ multiplex PCR, and its TCRdb copy is limited to in-frame clones, with some not included. The data show 75,000 to 80,000 clones, with 85% to 90% seen just once and about 20% held by the top ten. Specimen: peripheral blood, collected before any cancer treatment. These receptors were obtained from a woman aged 35-70 years with stage I squamous cell lung carcinoma. Each CDR3 is given with its conserved first and last residue. A D gene is named only where the DNA matches it firmly. Rows give clone size only sometimes, using once, few, many, or a class for an expanded clone.

>-|-|TRBV30|TRBJ2-7
CAWSVLTGYEQYF
TGTGCCTGGAGTGTACTTACAGGCTACGAGCAGTACTTC
>-|-|TRBV10-3|TRBJ1-5
CAISPDGSRQPQHF
TGTGCCATCAGCCCGGACGGGAGTCGTCAGCCCCAGCATTTT
>-|-|TRBV4-1|TRBJ2-2
CASSTMAGANTGELFF
TGCGCCAGCAGCACGATGGCTGGGGCGAACACCGGGGAGCTGTTTTTT
>few|TRBD1|TRBV30|TRBJ1-1
CACLLPPRRTGRAFLRTEAFF
TGTGCCTGTCTTCTCCCCCCGCGGAGGACAGGGAGAGCTTTTCTCCGCACTGAAGCTTTCTTT
>-|-|TRBV10-3|TRBJ2-7
CAIALDSKTYEQYF
TGTGCCATAGCTCTCGACAGCAAAACCTACGAGCAGTACTTC
>once|-|TRBV7-9|TRBJ1-1
CASSDDAANTEAFF
TGTGCCAGCAGCGATGATGCGGCAAACACTGAAGCTTTCTTT
>medium-sized|TRBD1|TRBV27|TRBJ2-7
CASSMGQKANEQYF
TGTGCCAGCAGTATGGGACAGAAGGCCAACGAGCAGTACTTC
>-|-|TRBV29-1|TRBJ2-1
CSGEGYNEQFF
TGCAGCGGTGAAGGGTACAATGAGCAGTTCTTC
>-|-|TRBV27|TRBJ2-1
CASSFSPGAGEQFF
TGTGCCAGCAGTTTTAGTCCGGGGGCGGGTGAGCAGTTCTTC
>-|-|TRBV14|TRBJ1-2
CASSQDRIGYTF
TGTGCCAGCAGCCAAGATAGGATTGGCTACACCTTC
>-|-|TRBV13|TRBJ2-7
CASTPGPPYEQYF
TGTGCCAGCACACCCGGGCCACCCTACGAGCAGTACTTC
>-|TRBD2|TRBV7-3|TRBJ2-1
CASSPLAGGTGNEQFF
TGTGCCAGCAGCCCCTTAGCGGGGGGCACCGGTAATGAGCAGTTCTTC
>-|-|TRBV7-6|TRBJ2-5
CASSNGAGQETQYF
TGTGCCAGCAGCAATGGGGCGGGACAAGAGACCCAGTACTTC
>-|TRBD2|TRBV7-9|TRBJ2-7
CASSTGTSGVPPYEQYF
TGTGCCAGCAGCACCGGAACTAGCGGGGTGCCCCCTTACGAGCAGTACTTC
>-|TRBD1|TRBV7-3|TRBJ2-6
CASSPLDRGRAGANVLTF
TGTGCCAGCAGCCCGCTGGACAGGGGAAGGGCTGGGGCCAACGTCCTGACTTTC
>few|TRBD2|TRBV29-1|TRBJ2-3
CSVTSRGDSDTQYF
TGCAGCGTGACCTCGCGGGGGGATTCAGATACGCAGTATTTT
>-|TRBD2|TRBV7-2|TRBJ2-5
CASSSPAHGGYETQYF
TGTGCCAGCAGCTCACCGGCTCACGGGGGGTATGAGACCCAGTACTTC
>-|TRBD1|TRBV6-5|TRBJ1-1
CASRTGGAREPEAFF
TGTGCCAGCAGGACAGGGGGCGCGAGGGAACCTGAAGCTTTCTTT
>-|-|TRBV5-6|TRBJ2-2
CASSLRRGGTGELFF
TGTGCCAGCAGCTTGAGGAGGGGAGGCACCGGGGAGCTGTTTTTT
>-|-|TRBV11-1|TRBJ1-1
CASSLRAGHGNTEAFF
TGTGCCAGCAGCTTAAGGGCGGGACACGGGAACACTGAAGCTTTCTTT
>once|-|TRBV18|TRBJ2-7
CASSPPSQTYEQYF
TGTGCCAGCTCACCACCGAGCCAGACCTACGAGCAGTACTTC
>-|TRBD1|TRBV10-1|TRBJ2-1
CASSEFQQGEFF
TGCGCCAGCAGTGAGTTTCAGCAGGGGGAGTTCTTC
>-|TRBD1|TRBV9|TRBJ1-2
CASTHGEGADYGYTF
TGTGCCAGCACCCATGGGGAGGGGGCAGACTATGGCTACACCTTC
>-|-|TRBV19|TRBJ1-5
CASSTTEPSNQPQHF
TGTGCCAGTAGTACGACAGAACCTAGCAATCAGCCCCAGCATTTT
>once|TRBD1|TRBV6-6|TRBJ1-6
CASREPGTGGSPLHF
TGTGCCAGCAGAGAACCCGGGACAGGGGGTTCACCCCTCCACTTT
>-|-|TRBV18|TRBJ1-6
CASSLAGHKSGSPLHF
TGTGCCAGCTCACTTGCGGGACATAAAAGTGGGTCACCCCTCCACTTT
>-|-|TRBV4-1|TRBJ1-6
CASSQIPDNSPLHF
TGCGCCAGCAGCCAAATACCCGATAATTCACCCCTCCACTTT
>-|-|TRBV4-1|TRBJ2-4
CASSQALAKNIQYF
TGCGCCAGCAGCCAAGCCCTAGCCAAAAACATTCAGTACTTC
>-|-|TRBV5-5|TRBJ1-2
CASSLGAGGSYGYTF
TGTGCCAGCAGCTTGGGTGCAGGAGGATCCTATGGCTACACCTTC
>-|-|TRBV11-2|TRBJ1-1
CASSFDTEAFF
TGTGCCAGCAGCTTTGACACTGAAGCTTTCTTT
>-|-|TRBV10-3|TRBJ1-4
CAISDTDLRNEKLFF
TGTGCCATCAGTGATACGGACCTCCGGAATGAAAAACTGTTTTTT
>-|TRBD1|TRBV4-1|TRBJ1-1
CASSQDDRVTEAFF
TGCGCCAGCAGCCAAGATGACAGGGTCACTGAAGCTTTCTTT
>-|-|TRBV18|TRBJ2-3
CASSPRTDTQYF
TGTGCCAGCTCACCACGGACAGATACGCAGTATTTT
>-|TRBD1|TRBV7-2|TRBJ1-2
CASSRNTGDIYGYTF
TGTGCCAGCAGCCGAAATACAGGGGACATTTATGGCTACACCTTC
>-|-|TRBV6-6|TRBJ1-6
CASSPQSRATGSPLHF
TGTGCCAGCAGTCCACAGTCACGGGCAACTGGTTCACCCCTCCACTTT
>-|-|TRBV6-5|TRBJ1-2
CASRPPTGGIYGYTF
TGTGCCAGCAGGCCACCCACGGGGGGCATCTATGGCTACACCTTC
>-|TRBD1|TRBV5-1|TRBJ1-4
CASSLYGTGGNEKLFF
TGCGCCAGCAGCCTGTATGGGACAGGAGGGAATGAAAAACTGTTTTTT
>-|-|TRBV5-1|TRBJ1-4
CASSLAPGAGEKLFF
TGCGCCAGCAGCTTGGCCCCGGGGGCGGGTGAAAAACTGTTTTTT
>-|TRBD2|TRBV7-8|TRBJ2-4
CASSLHQRLAGDEGNIQYF
TGTGCCAGCAGTCTTCACCAACGACTAGCGGGGGATGAAGGGAACATTCAGTACTTC
>-|-|TRBV7-9|TRBJ2-1
CASSRIGDSSSKHEQFF
TGTGCCAGCAGCCGGATAGGGGACTCCTCGAGCAAACATGAGCAGTTCTTC
>-|-|TRBV10-1|TRBJ2-1
CASSGRDLREQFF
TGCGCCAGCAGTGGTAGGGACTTGAGAGAGCAGTTCTTC
>-|-|TRBV9|TRBJ2-1
CASSVGGGAAYNEQFF
TGTGCCAGCAGCGTAGGTGGGGGGGCTGCCTACAATGAGCAGTTCTTC
>once|-|TRBV19|TRBJ2-5
CASSIARDGRETQYF
TGTGCCAGTAGTATAGCAAGGGATGGGAGGGAGACCCAGTACTTC
>-|TRBD2|TRBV9|TRBJ2-3
CASSVAGGSTDTQYF
TGTGCCAGCAGCGTGGCGGGGGGTAGCACAGATACGCAGTATTTT
>-|TRBD1|TRBV19|TRBJ1-5
CASSVYRGRSNQPQHF
TGTGCCAGTAGTGTTTACAGGGGGCGAAGCAATCAGCCCCAGCATTTT
>once|-|TRBV9|TRBJ1-1
CASSPRGDGEAFF
TGTGCCAGCAGCCCCCGGGGAGACGGTGAAGCTTTCTTT
>-|TRBD1|TRBV6-1|TRBJ1-1
CASRKDRLNTEAFF
TGTGCCAGCAGGAAGGACAGGTTGAACACTGAAGCTTTCTTT
>-|-|TRBV14|TRBJ2-6
CASSQGGAGASGANVLTF
TGTGCCAGCAGCCAAGGCGGCGCAGGGGCCTCTGGGGCCAACGTCCTGACTTTC
>-|TRBD1|TRBV10-2|TRBJ1-1
CASSVQGMNTEAFF
TGCGCCAGCAGCGTACAGGGGATGAACACTGAAGCTTTCTTT
>-|-|TRBV10-1|TRBJ1-6
CASSSAGVGSPLHF
TGCGCCAGCAGTTCGGCAGGGGTAGGTTCACCCCTCCACTTT
>-|TRBD1|TRBV18|TRBJ1-2
CASSPGTGIYGYTF
TGTGCCAGCTCACCAGGGACAGGGATCTATGGCTACACCTTC
>-|-|TRBV5-1|TRBJ1-2
CASSLAGQVEGYTF
TGCGCCAGCAGCTTGGCCGGGCAGGTTGAGGGCTACACCTTC
>-|-|TRBV21-1|TRBJ2-5
CASSSPGRFQETQYF
TGTGCCAGCAGCTCCCCTGGACGGTTCCAAGAGACCCAGTACTTC
>-|-|TRBV15|TRBJ2-7
CATSGSRGSYEQYF
TGTGCCACCAGCGGCAGTAGGGGATCATACGAGCAGTACTTC
>-|TRBD1|TRBV7-3|TRBJ1-1
CASTVIDRVPEAFF
TGTGCCAGCACCGTAATCGACAGGGTCCCTGAAGCTTTCTTT
>-|TRBD2|TRBV5-1|TRBJ2-7
CASSLVAGGPGEQYF
TGCGCCAGCAGCTTGGTCGCGGGGGGGCCTGGCGAGCAGTACTTC
>once|-|TRBV11-3|TRBJ2-1
CASSLDRGGNEQFF
TGTGCCAGCAGCTTAGACCGGGGCGGGAATGAGCAGTTCTTC
>-|-|TRBV18|TRBJ1-2
CASSRGGGAANYGYTF
TGTGCCAGCTCAAGAGGCGGGGGAGCAGCTAACTATGGCTACACCTTC
>few|-|TRBV25-1|TRBJ1-3
CASSDWGNTIYF
TGTGCCAGCAGTGATTGGGGTAACACCATATATTTT
>-|-|TRBV5-3|TRBJ1-6
CARSLSHSRALNSPLHF
TGTGCCAGAAGCTTGAGTCATAGCCGGGCTTTAAATTCACCCCTCCACTTT